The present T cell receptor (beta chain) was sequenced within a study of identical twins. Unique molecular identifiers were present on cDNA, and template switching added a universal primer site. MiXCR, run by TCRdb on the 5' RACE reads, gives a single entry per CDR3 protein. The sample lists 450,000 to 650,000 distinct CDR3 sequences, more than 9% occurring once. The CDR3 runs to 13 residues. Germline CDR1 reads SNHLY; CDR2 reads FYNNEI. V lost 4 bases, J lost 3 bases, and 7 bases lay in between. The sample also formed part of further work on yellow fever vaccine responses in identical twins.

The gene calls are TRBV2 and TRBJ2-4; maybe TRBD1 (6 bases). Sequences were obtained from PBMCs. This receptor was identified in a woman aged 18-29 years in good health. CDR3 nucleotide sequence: TGTGCCAGCAGTGCAGGGGTCAAAAACATTCAGTACTTC. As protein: CASSAGVKNIQYF.